The 10 T cell receptor beta chains below were found in one sample sequenced in a study of cytomegalovirus exposure and HLA in healthy donors. PCR employed 60 Vbeta and 13 Jbeta primers. Sequenced by immunoSEQ multiplex PCR; TCRdb stores in-frame clones only, minus some. This sample carries some 90,000 clones, approximately 64% of them seen once, and the ten largest clones take 5.9%. Sequencing was carried out using PBMCs. Every receptor here comes from a boy aged 5-17 years in good health and CMV-seropositive.

This clone was detected only a few times. The chain joins TRBV7-2 to TRBJ1-2; 7 bases line up with TRBD1. V gave up 5 bases and J gave up 2 bases; unmatched junction bases: 5. Germline CDR1 and CDR2: SGHTA and FQGNSA. The CDR3 consists of 14 residues. The CDR3 loop is CASSLGTANYGYTF. The CDR3 nucleotides are TGTGCCAGCAGCCTTGGGACAGCGAACTATGGCTACACCTTC.

This clone has more than one count but fewer than ten. The chain is built from TRBV27 and TRBJ1-5; D is unclear. Deletions cut 8 bases from V and 1 base from J, with 12 bases between. Germline V CDR1 and CDR2: MNHEY, SMNVEV (reference sequence). The length of the CDR3 is 14 residues. CDR3 protein: CASSLVGSNQPQHF. CDR3 nucleotides: TGTGCCAGCTCCCTTGTCGGGAGCAATCAGCCCCAGCATTTT.

V is TRBV2 and J is TRBJ2-2; D is undetermined. V lost 11 bases, J lost 6 bases, and 13 bases lay in between. Per the germline V gene, CDR1 is SNHLY and CDR2 is FYNNEI. The CDR3 loop spans 12 amino acids. CDR3 sequence reads: CAALPVAGELFF. CDR3 in DNA: TGTGCCGCTCTTCCGGTGGCCGGGGAGCTGTTTTTT.

The sample holds a few counts of this clone. V is TRBV9 and J is TRBJ1-1; tentatively, D is TRBD1 (5 bases). Between the trimmed V and J ends, which lost 0 bases and 1 base, there was a span of 13 bases. This CDR3 spans 16 amino acids. Germline CDR1 SGDLS, CDR2 YYNGEE. DNA of the CDR3: TGTGCCAGCAGCGTAGGGCAGGGTGGCACGAACACTGAAGCTTTCTTT. Its translation is CASSVGQGGTNTEAFF.

The CDR3 reads CASSFRTGAPYEQYF. In DNA form, the CDR3 reads TGCGCCAGCAGCTTCCGGACAGGTGCCCCCTACGAGCAGTACTTC. The gene calls are TRBV5-1 and TRBJ2-7, with 7 bases matching TRBD1. The CDR3 runs 15 residues. Germline V CDR1 and CDR2: SGHRS, YFSETQ. V was pared by 2 bases and J by 2 bases, with 7 bases of the junction left unmatched. Full variable domain (missing parts from reference TRBV5-1 and TRBJ2-7): KAGVTQTPRYLIKTRGQQVTLSCSPISGHRSVSWYQQTPGQGLQFLFEYFSETQRNKGNFPGRFSGRQFSNSRSEMNVSTLELGDSALYLCASSFRTGAPYEQYFGPGTRLTVT.

The chain couples TRBV2 to TRBJ2-7; 9 positions agree with TRBD2. Per germline, CDR1 SNHLY and CDR2 FYNNEI. The CDR3 extends over 13 amino acids. The V and J ends lost 8 bases and 7 bases, in that order; junction bases with no gene match: 9. The CDR3 nucleotides read TGTGCCAGCCTTGCGGGAGGGCCGCGAGAGCAGTACTTC. It translates to CASLAGGPREQYF.

Details on this clone: Germline is not matched at one junction end, which may reflect a read error. The rearrangement uses TRBV6-6 and TRBJ1-2; D is ambiguous. Germline V gives CDR1 MNHNY, CDR2 SVGAGI (reference sequence). The CDR3 is 14 residues long. CDR3 sequence: CASSYSHSDYGYPF. CDR3 coding DNA: TGTGCCAGCAGTTACTCGCACAGCGACTATGGCTACCCCTTC.

The rearrangement links TRBV30 to TRBJ2-5; 8 positions match TRBD2. V shed 0 bases, J shed 2 bases, and the junction held 8 bases outside the gene matches. The CDR3 consists of 16 residues. Germline V gene lookup returns CDR1 GTSNPN and CDR2 SVGIG (reference sequence). The CDR3, as DNA: TGTGCCTGGAGTGTGGGGACTAGTTCTTCTCAAGAGACCCAGTACTTC. Translation gives CAWSVGTSSSQETQYF.

This clone appeared a few times. J is TRBJ1-2 and V is TRBV6-5; 8 bases line up with TRBD1. The J segment lost 7 bases and the V segment lost 4 bases, leaving 2 bases of the junction unmatched. Germline V gene lookup returns CDR1 MNHEY and CDR2 SVGAGI. The CDR3 runs to 12 residues. The CDR3 spells CASSSGGGGYTF. The DNA for the CDR3 is TGTGCCAGCAGTTCAGGGGGCGGTGGCTACACCTTC.

The V gene is TRBV13, the J gene TRBJ2-7, with 9 bases identical to TRBD2. This CDR3 contains 16 residues. Per the germline V gene, CDR1 is PRHDT and CDR2 is FYEKMQ (reference sequence). Losses at the gene ends were 0 bases for V and 5 bases for J; bases not matched to a gene: 8. This chain's CDR3 is CASSLGFPSGTHEQYF. CDR3 nucleotide sequence: TGTGCCAGCAGCTTAGGTTTTCCTAGCGGGACCCACGAGCAGTACTTC.